Many counts were recorded for the clone carrying this T cell receptor (beta chain). Its target is unknown. CMV status came from CD4+ IFNgamma after overnight CMV lysate stimulation. The sample comes from a study of naive and memory T cell subsets. The study, taken as a whole, reports: Clonotypes are single alpha or beta chains, not paired receptors.

An equimolar mix of two oligonucleotides served as the beta constant-region primer for TRBC1 and TRBC2. TCRdb ran MiXCR on the UMI-ligation and nested PCR reads and lists one entry per CDR3 protein. This table holds more than 25,000 distinct CDR3 sequences, about 10% found once. Germline V gene lookup returns CDR1 DFQATT and CDR2 SNEGSKA (reference sequence). Trimming cost V 1 base and J 5 bases; bases outside gene matches: 6. CDR3 length equals 16 residues. Sequencing used effector memory CD4+ T cells from blood. This sample's subset: effector memory, CD45RA- CD27-. The chain has TRBV20-1 and TRBJ2-2; TRBD2 aligns across 11 bases. The clonotype comes from a human donor in good health. CDR3 sequence reads: CSARATSGVDTGELFF. The CDR3 bases are TGCAGTGCTAGAGCGACTAGCGGGGTCGATACCGGGGAGCTGTTTTTT.